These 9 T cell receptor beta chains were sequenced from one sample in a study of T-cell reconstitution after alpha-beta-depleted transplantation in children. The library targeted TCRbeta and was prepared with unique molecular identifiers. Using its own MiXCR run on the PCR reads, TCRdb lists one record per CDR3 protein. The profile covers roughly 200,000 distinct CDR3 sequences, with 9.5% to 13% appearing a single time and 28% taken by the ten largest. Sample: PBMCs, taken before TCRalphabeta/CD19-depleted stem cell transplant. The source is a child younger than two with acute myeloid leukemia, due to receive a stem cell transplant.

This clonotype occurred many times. The CDR3 spells CASSFQGSQETQYF. The CDR3, as DNA: TGCGCCAGCAGCTTTCAGGGGAGTCAAGAGACCCAGTACTTC. The rearrangement uses TRBV5-1 and TRBJ2-5, with a weak D call TRBD1 (6 bases). CDR3 length: 14 amino acids. Looked up from germline, CDR1 is SGHRS and CDR2 is YFSETQ. Trimming removed 2 bases at V and 2 bases at J, with 10 bases between.

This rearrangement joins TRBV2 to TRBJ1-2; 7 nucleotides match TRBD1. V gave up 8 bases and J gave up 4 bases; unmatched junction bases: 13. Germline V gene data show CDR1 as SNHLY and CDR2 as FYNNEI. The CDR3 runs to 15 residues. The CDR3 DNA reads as TGTGCCAGCTCCCCCTCCGCGACAGGGACCTATGGCTACACCTTC. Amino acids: CASSPSATGTYGYTF.

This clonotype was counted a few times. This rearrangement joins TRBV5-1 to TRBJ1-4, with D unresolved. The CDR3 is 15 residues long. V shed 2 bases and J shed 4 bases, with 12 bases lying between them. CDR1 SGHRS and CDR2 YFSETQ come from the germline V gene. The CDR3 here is CASSFSSGINEKLFF. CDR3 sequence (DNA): TGCGCCAGCAGCTTCTCTTCGGGAATTAATGAAAAACTGTTTTTT.

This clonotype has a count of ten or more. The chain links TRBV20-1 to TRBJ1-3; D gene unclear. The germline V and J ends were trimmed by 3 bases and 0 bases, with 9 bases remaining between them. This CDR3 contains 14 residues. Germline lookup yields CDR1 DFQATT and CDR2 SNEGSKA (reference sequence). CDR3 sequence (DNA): TGCAGTGCTAGCGTCCATAACTCTGGAAACACCATATATTTT. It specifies CSASVHNSGNTIYF.

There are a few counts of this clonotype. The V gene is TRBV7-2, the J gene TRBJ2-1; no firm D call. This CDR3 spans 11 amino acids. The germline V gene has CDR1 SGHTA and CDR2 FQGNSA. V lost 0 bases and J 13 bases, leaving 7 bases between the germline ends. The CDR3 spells CASSLAPAQFF. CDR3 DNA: TGTGCCAGCAGCTTAGCCCCCGCCCAGTTCTTC.

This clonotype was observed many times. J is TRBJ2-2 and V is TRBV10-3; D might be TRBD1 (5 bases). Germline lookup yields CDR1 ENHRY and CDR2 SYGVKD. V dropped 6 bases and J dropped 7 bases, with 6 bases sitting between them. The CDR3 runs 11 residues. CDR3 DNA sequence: TGTGCCATCAGAGGGGTCGGGGAGCTGTTTTTT. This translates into CAIRGVGELFF.

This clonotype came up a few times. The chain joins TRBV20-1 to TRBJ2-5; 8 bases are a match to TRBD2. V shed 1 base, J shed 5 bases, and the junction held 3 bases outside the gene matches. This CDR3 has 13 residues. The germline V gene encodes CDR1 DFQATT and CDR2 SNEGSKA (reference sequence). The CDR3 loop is CSARGGGGETQYF. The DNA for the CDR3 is TGCAGTGCTAGAGGAGGCGGGGGGGAGACCCAGTACTTC.

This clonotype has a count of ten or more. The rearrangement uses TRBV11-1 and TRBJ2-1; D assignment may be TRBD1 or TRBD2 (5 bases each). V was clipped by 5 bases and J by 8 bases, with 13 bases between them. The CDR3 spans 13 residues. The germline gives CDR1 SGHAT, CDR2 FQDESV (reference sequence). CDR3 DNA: TGTGCCAGCAGCAGAGGGACGGCCGATGAGCAGTTCTTC. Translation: CASSRGTADEQFF.

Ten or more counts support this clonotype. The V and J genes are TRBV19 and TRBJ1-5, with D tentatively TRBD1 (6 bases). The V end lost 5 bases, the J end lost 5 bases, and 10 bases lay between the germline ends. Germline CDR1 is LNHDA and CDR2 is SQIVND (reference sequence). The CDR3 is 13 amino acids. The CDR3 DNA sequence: TGTGCCAGTAGTTCCAGGACAGATCAGCCCCAGCATTTT. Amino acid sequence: CASSSRTDQPQHF.